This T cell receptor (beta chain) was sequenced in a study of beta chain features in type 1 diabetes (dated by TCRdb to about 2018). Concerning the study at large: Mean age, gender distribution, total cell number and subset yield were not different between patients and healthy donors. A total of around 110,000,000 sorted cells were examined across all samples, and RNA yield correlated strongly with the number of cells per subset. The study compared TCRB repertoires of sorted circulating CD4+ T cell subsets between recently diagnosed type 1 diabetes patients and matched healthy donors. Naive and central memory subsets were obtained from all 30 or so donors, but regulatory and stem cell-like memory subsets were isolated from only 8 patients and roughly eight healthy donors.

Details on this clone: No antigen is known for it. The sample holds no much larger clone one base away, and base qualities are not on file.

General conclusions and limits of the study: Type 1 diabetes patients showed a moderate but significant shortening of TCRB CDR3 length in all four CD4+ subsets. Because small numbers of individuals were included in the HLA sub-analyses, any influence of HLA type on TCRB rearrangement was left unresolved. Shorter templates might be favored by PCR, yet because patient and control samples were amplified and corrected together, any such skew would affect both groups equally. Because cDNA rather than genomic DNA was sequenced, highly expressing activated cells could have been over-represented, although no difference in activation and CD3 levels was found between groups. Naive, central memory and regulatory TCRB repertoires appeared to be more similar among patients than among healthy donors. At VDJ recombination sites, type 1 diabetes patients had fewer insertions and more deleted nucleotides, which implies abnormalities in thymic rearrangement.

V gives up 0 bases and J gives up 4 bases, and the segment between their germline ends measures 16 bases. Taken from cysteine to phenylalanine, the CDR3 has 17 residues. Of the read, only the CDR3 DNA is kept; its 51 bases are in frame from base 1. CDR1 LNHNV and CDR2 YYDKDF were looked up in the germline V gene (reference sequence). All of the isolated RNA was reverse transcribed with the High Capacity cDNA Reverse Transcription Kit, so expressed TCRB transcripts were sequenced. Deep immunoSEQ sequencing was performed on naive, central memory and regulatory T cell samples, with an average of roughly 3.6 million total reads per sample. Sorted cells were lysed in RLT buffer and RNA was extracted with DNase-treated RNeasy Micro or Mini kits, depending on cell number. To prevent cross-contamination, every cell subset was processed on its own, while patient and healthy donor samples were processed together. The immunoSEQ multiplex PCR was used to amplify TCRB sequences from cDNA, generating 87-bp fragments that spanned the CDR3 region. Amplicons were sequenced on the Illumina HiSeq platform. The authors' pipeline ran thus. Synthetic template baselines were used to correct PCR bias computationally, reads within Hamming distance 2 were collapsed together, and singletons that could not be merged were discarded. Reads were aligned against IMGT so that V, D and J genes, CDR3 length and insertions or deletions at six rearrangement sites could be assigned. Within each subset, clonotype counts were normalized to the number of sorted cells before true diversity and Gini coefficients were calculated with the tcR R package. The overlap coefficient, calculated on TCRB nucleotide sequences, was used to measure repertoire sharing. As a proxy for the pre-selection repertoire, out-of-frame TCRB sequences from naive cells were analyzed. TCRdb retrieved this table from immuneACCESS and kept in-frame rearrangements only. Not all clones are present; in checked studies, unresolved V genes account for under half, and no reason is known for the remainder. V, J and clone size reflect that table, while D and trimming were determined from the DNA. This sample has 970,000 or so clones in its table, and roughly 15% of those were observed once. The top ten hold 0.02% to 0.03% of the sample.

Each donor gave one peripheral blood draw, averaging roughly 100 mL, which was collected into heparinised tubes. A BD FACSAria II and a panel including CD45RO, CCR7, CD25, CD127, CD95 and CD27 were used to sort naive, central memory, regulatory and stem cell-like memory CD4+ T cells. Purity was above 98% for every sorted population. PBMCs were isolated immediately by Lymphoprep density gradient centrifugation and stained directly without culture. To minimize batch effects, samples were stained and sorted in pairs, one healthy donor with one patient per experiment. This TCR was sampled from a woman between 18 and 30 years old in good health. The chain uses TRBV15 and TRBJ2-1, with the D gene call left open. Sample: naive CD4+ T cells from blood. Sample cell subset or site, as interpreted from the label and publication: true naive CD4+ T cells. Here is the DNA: TGTGCCACCAGCAGAGATACCCGGACCACCCTATACAATGAGCAGTTCTTC. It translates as CATSRDTRTTLYNEQFF.